The TCR beta chain under discussion was sequenced for a study of blood T cell repertoires in COVID-19. Study background: Acute and convalescent COVID-19 specimens originated in the United States, Italy and Spain. T cells, B-cell-depleted T cells, or PBMCs provided the cDNA or gDNA that served as material.

Authors' data handling: Estimation of nucleated cell counts was performed using reference gene primer amplification. Here immunoSEQ multiplex PCR was the method, and the copy in TCRdb shows in-frame clones only, minus some. V and J calls and clone size follow that table, whereas D and trimming were derived from the DNA. The table lists roughly 250,000 clones, around 83% of them singletons. The V segment lost 6 bases and the J segment 2 bases; nucleotides outside the gene matches: 2. This CDR3 spans 14 amino acids. The germline V gene has CDR1 SEHNR and CDR2 FQNEAQ (reference sequence). The source of this sequence is a woman aged 40-49 years who had recovered from COVID-19. This chain joins TRBV7-9 and TRBJ1-4; 8 nucleotides line up with TRBD1. The sample was peripheral blood. CDR3 bases: TGTGCCAGCAGGTGGACAGGGACTAATGAAAAACTGTTTTTT. This codes for CASRWTGTNEKLFF.